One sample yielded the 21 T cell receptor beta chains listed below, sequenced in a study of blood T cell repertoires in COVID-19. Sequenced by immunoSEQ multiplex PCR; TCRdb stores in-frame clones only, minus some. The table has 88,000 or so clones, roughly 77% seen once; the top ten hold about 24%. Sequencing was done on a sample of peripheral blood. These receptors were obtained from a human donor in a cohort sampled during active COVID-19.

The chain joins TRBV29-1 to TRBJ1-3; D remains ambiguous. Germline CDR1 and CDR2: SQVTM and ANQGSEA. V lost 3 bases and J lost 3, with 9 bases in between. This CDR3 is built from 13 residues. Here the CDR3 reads CSVEVQFGNTIYF. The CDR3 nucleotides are TGCAGCGTTGAGGTGCAGTTTGGAAACACCATATATTTT.

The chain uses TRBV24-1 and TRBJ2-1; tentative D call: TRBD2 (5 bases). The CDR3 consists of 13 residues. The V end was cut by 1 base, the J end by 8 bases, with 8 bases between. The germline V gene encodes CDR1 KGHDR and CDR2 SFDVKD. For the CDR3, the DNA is TGTGCCACCAGTGATTTTCGAGGGTATGAGCAGTTCTTC. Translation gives CATSDFRGYEQFF.

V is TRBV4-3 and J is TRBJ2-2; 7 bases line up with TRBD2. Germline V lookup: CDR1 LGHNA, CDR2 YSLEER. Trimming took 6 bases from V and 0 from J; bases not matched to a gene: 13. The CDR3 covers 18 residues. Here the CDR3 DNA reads TGCGCCAGCAGTCCCGTCCCGCCCCTAGCGGCGAACACCGGGGAGCTGTTTTTT. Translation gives CASSPVPPLAANTGELFF.

CDR3 sequence reads: CATSSNRGYTEAFF. The CDR3 coding sequence is TGTGCCACCAGCAGCAACAGGGGCTACACTGAAGCTTTCTTT. J is TRBJ1-1 and V is TRBV15; 7 bases are a match to TRBD1. With V trimmed by 3 bases and J by 3 bases, 4 bases remained unmatched. CDR3 size: 14 residues. In germline, CDR1 is LNHNV, CDR2 YYDKDF (reference sequence).

The CDR3 nucleotides are TGTGCCAGCAGCTCCAACAGGGGGCCGGATTTGCAGTATTTT. As protein: CASSSNRGPDLQYF. The V gene is TRBV7-2, the J gene TRBJ2-3, with 9 bases identical to TRBD1. Germline V gene data show CDR1 as SGHTA and CDR2 as FQGNSA. The ends lost 4 bases at V and 11 bases at J; junction bases unmatched: 10. The CDR3 covers 14 residues.

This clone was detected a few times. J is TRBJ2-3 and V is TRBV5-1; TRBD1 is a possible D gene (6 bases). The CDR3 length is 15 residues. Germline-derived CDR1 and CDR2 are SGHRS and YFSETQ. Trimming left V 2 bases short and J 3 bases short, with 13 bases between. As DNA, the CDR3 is TGCGCCAGCAGCTTTGTGACAGGTTCAACAGATACGCAGTATTTT. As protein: CASSFVTGSTDTQYF.

CDR3 bases: TGTGCCAGCAGCTTAGTGGGACAGGGGGCGTCCCGAGCGGCTGAAGCTTTCTTT. It specifies CASSLVGQGASRAAEAFF. The J gene is TRBJ1-1, the V gene TRBV7-2, with 12 bases that match TRBD1. The ends lost 1 base at V and 6 bases at J; junction bases unmatched: 12. The CDR3 is made up of 18 amino acids. Germline V gene sequence: CDR1 SGHTA, CDR2 FQGNSA. The full variable domain, its missing parts supplied by reference TRBV7-2 and TRBJ1-1, is GAGVSQSPSNKVTEKGKDVELRCDPISGHTALYWYRQSLGQGLEFLIYFQGNSAPDKSGLPSDRFSAERTGGSVSTLTIQRTQQEDSAVYLCASSLVGQGASRAAEAFFGQGTRLTVV.

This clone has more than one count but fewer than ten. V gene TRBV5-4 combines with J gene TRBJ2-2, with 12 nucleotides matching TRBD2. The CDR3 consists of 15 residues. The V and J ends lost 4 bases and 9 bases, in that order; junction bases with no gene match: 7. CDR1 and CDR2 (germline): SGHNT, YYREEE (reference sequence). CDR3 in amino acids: CASSGTSGRRRELFF. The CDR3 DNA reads TGTGCCAGCAGCGGAACTAGCGGGAGGCGGCGGGAGCTGTTTTTT.

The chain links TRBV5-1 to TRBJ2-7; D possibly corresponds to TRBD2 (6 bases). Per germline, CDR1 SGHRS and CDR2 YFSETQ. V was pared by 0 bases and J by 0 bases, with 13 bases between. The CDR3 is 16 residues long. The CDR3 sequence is CASSLASRGNSYEQYF. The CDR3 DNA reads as TGCGCCAGCAGCTTGGCGTCCCGGGGGAACTCCTACGAGCAGTACTTC.

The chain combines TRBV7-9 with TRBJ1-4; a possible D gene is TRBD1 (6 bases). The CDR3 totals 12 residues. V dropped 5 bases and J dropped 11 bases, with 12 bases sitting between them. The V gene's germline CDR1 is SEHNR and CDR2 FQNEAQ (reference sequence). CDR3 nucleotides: TGTGCCAGCAGCCAGGAAAGGGGGAAACTGTTTTTT. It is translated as CASSQERGKLFF.

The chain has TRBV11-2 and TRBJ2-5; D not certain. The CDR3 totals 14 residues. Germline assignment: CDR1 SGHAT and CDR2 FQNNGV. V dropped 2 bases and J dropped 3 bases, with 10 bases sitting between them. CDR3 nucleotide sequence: TGTGCCAGCAGCTTAAATCCATCAAAAGAGACCCAGTACTTC. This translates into CASSLNPSKETQYF. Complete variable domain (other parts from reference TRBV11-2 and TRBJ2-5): EAGVAQSPRYKIIEKRQSVAFWCNPISGHATLYWYQQILGQGPKLLIQFQNNGVVDDSQLPKDRFSAERLKGVDSTLKIQPAKLEDSAVYLCASSLNPSKETQYFGPGTRLLVL.

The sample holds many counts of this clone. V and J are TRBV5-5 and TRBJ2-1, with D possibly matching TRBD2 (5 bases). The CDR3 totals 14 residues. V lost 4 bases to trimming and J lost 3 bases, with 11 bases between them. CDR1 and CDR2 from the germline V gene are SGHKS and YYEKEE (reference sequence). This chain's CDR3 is CASSRESVYNEQFF. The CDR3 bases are TGTGCCAGCAGCAGGGAGTCCGTCTACAATGAGCAGTTCTTC.

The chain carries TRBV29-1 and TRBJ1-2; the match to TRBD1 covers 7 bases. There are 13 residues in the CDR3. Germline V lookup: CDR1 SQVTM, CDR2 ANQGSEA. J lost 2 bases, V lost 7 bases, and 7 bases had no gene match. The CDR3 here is CSGGTGENYGYTF. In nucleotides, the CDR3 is TGCAGCGGGGGAACAGGGGAAAACTATGGCTACACCTTC.

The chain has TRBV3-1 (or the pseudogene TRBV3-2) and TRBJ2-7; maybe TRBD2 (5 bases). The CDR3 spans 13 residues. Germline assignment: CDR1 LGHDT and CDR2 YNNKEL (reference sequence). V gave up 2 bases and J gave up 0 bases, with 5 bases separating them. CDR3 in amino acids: CASSQRGSYEQYF. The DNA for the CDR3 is TGTGCCAGCAGCCAACGGGGCTCCTACGAGCAGTACTTC.

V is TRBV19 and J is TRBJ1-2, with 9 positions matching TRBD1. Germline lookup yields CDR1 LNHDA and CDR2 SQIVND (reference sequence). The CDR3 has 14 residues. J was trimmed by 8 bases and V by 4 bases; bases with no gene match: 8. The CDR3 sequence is CASSNRDRVGGYTF. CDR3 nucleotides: TGTGCCAGTAGTAACCGGGACAGGGTTGGGGGCTACACCTTC.

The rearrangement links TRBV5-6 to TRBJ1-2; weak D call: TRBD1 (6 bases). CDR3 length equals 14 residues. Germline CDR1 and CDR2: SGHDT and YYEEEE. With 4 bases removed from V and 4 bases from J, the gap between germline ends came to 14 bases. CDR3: CASSEQGRSYGYTF. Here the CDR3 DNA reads TGTGCCAGCAGCGAACAGGGTCGGAGCTATGGCTACACCTTC. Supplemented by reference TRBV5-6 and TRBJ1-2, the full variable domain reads DAGVTQSPTHLIKTRGQQVTLRCSPKSGHDTVSWYQQALGQGPQFIFQYYEEEERQRGNFPDRFSGHQFPNYSSELNVNALLLGDSALYLCASSEQGRSYGYTFGSGTRLTVV.

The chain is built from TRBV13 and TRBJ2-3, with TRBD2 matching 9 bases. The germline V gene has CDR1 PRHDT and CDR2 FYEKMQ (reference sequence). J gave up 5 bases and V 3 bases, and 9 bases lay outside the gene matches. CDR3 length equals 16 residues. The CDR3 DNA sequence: TGTGCCAGCAGCTTGAGGCTAGCGGGATACGAAGATACGCAGTATTTT. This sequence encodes CASSLRLAGYEDTQYF.

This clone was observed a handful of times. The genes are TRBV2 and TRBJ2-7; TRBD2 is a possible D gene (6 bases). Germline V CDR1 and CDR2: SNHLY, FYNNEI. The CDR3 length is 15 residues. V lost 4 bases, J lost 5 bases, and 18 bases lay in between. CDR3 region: CASSAPTGEENEQYF. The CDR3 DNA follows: TGTGCCAGCAGTGCGCCCACGGGAGAGGAAAACGAGCAGTACTTC. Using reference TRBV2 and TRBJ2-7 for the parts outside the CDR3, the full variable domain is EPEVTQTPSHQVTQMGQEVILRCVPISNHLYFYWYRQILGQKVEFLVSFYNNEISEKSEIFDDQFSVERPDGSNFTLKIRSTKLEDSAMYFCASSAPTGEENEQYFGPGTRLTVT.

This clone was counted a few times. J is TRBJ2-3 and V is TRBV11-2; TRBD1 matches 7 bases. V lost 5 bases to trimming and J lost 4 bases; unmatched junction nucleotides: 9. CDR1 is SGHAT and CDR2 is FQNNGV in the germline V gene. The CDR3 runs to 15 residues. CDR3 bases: TGTGCCAGCAGCCTTTATCTCCAGGGGGCAGATACGCAGTATTTT. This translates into CASSLYLQGADTQYF.

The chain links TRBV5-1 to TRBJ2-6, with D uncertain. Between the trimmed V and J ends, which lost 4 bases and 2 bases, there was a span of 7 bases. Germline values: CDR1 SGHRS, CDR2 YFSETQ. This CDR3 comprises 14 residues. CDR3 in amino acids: CASSRSTGANVLTF. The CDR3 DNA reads TGCGCCAGCAGCCGGAGCACTGGGGCCAACGTCCTGACTTTC. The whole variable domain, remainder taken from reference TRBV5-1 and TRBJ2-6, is KAGVTQTPRYLIKTRGQQVTLSCSPISGHRSVSWYQQTPGQGLQFLFEYFSETQRNKGNFPGRFSGRQFSNSRSEMNVSTLELGDSALYLCASSRSTGANVLTFGAGSRLTVL.

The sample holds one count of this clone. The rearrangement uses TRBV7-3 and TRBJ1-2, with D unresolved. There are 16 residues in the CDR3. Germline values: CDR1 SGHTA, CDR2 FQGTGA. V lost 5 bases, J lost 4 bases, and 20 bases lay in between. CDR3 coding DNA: TGTGCCAGCAGCCCCTCGAGTCAGGAACCACTCTATGGCTACACCTTC. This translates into CASSPSSQEPLYGYTF.